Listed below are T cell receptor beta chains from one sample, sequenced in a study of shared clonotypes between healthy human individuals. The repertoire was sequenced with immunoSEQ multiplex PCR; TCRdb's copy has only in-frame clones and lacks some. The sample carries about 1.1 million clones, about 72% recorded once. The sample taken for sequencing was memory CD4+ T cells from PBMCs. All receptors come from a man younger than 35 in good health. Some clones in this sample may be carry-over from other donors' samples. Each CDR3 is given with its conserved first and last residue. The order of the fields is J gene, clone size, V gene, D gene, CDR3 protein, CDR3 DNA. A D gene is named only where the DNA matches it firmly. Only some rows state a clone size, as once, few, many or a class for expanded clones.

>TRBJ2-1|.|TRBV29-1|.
CSVEDLTLRWGNEQFF
TGCAGCGTTGAAGATTTGACGCTTAGGTGGGGCAATGAGCAGTTCTTC
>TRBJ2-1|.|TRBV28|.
CASTPPTGAYNEQFF
TGTGCCAGCACCCCTCCAACGGGGGCTTACAATGAGCAGTTCTTC
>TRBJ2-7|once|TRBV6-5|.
CASSPQGDEQYF
TGTGCCAGCAGTCCCCAGGGAGACGAGCAGTACTTC
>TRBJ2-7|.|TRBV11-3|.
CASSLGGTASYEQYF
TGTGCCAGCAGCTTAGGAGGGACCGCCTCCTACGAGCAGTACTTC
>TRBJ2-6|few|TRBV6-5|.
CASSQSGANVLTF
TGTGCCAGCAGCCAGTCAGGGGCCAACGTCCTGACTTTC
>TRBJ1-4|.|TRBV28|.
CASSFHFGGANEKLFF
TGTGCCAGCAGTTTCCATTTTGGGGGAGCTAATGAAAAACTGTTTTTT
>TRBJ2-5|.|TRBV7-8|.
CASSQQGSETQYF
TGTGCCAGCAGCCAGCAGGGTTCAGAGACCCAGTACTTC
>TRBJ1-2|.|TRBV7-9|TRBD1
CASSLETGGMDGYTF
TGTGCCAGCAGCTTAGAGACAGGGGGTATGGATGGCTACACCTTC
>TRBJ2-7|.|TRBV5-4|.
CASSLAPGTPTWYEQYF
TGTGCCAGCAGCTTGGCGCCAGGGACCCCGACTTGGTACGAGCAGTACTTC
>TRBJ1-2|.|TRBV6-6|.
CASRSTTVGYTF
TGTGCCAGCAGGTCGACAACGGTGGGCTACACCTTC
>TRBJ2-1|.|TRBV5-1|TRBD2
CASSPRGGRASNEQFF
TGCGCCAGCAGCCCCCGGGGCGGGAGGGCCAGTAATGAGCAGTTCTTC
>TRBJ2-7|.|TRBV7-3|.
CASSRTESSYEQYF
TGTGCCAGCAGCCGGACAGAAAGCTCCTACGAGCAGTACTTC
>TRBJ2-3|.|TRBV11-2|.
CASSLDRSAPADTQYF
TGTGCCAGCAGCTTAGATCGCTCAGCCCCCGCAGATACGCAGTATTTT
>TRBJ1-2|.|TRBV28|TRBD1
CASRVGTGHYGYTF
TGTGCCAGCAGGGTCGGGACAGGCCACTATGGCTACACCTTC
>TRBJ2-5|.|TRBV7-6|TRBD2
CASSSSAGGWGETQYF
TGTGCCAGCAGCTCGTCAGCGGGAGGGTGGGGTGAGACCCAGTACTTC
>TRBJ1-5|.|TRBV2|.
CASSDIWGDQPQHF
TGTGCCAGCAGTGATATATGGGGGGATCAGCCCCAGCATTTT
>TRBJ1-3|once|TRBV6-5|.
CATRVGGRGNTIYF
TGTGCCACCAGGGTAGGAGGGAGAGGAAACACCATATATTTT
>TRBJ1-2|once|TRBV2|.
CASSDRAGRLGGYTF
TGTGCCAGCAGTGACCGGGCAGGGCGTTTGGGTGGCTACACCTTC
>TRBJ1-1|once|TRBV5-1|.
CASSFPQGSEAFF
TGCGCCAGCAGCTTTCCCCAGGGGTCTGAAGCTTTCTTT
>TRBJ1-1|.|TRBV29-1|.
CSARGAEDRTEAFF
TGCAGCGCCCGAGGGGCGGAGGATAGGACTGAAGCTTTCTTT
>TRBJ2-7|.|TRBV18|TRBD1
CASSPTTGAYEQYF
TGTGCCAGCTCACCCACGACAGGGGCCTACGAGCAGTACTTC
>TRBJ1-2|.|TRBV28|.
CASRPLGPLGVGGYTF
TGTGCCAGCAGACCCCTCGGGCCCCTGGGTGTAGGCGGCTACACCTTC
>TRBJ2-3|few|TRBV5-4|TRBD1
CASSRGQGGTDTQYF
TGTGCCAGCAGTAGGGGACAGGGTGGCACAGATACGCAGTATTTT
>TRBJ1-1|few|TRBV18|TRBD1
CASSLGQAIGNTEAFF
TGTGCCAGCTCACTAGGACAGGCGATAGGCAACACTGAAGCTTTCTTT
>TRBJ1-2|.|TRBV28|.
CASSRPNYGYTF
TGTGCCAGCAGTCGCCCGAACTATGGCTACACCTTC
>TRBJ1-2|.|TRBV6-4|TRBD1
CASQNSGTVGGYTF
TGTGCCAGCCAAAACTCCGGGACAGTTGGTGGCTACACCTTC
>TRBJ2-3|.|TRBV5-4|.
CAAKTAELQSADTQYF
TGTGCCGCGAAGACTGCGGAGCTACAATCAGCAGATACGCAGTATTTT
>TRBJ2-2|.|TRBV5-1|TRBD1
CASSMTGGEPGELFF
TGCGCCAGCTCGATGACAGGGGGCGAGCCCGGGGAGCTGTTTTTT
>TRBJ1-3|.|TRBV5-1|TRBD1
CASSLVGQGLSGNTIYF
TGCGCCAGCAGCTTGGTGGGACAGGGGCTCTCTGGAAACACCATATATTTT
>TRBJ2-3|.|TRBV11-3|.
CASSWGDATIGTQYF
TGTGCCAGCAGCTGGGGGGACGCGACCATCGGTACGCAGTATTTT
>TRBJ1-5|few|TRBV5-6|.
CASSFSAQPQHF
TGTGCCAGCAGCTTCTCGGCTCAGCCCCAGCATTTT
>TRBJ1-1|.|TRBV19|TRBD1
CASSRSTGGVTEAFF
TGTGCCAGTAGTAGGTCGACAGGGGGCGTCACTGAAGCTTTCTTT
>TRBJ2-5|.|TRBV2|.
CASWSLRVAGETQYF
TGTGCCAGCTGGAGCCTCCGGGTTGCGGGGGAGACCCAGTACTTC
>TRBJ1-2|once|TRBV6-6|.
CASSAIGVGGGYTF
TGTGCCAGCAGTGCCATAGGAGTGGGGGGTGGCTATACCTTC
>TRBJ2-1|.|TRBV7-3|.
CASSLRGGGAGVNEQFF
TGTGCCAGCAGCTTAAGGGGTGGCGGTGCCGGGGTGAATGAGCAGTTCTTC
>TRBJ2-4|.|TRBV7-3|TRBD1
CASSLEDREGNIQYF
TGTGCCAGCAGCTTAGAGGACAGGGAAGGAAACATTCAGTACTTC
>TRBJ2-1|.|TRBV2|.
CASTAYNEQFF
TGTGCCAGCACAGCGTACAATGAGCAGTTCTTC
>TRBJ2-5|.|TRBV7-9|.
CASLVGAETQYF
TGTGCCAGCCTCGTCGGTGCGGAGACCCAGTACTTC
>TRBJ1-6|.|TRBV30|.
CAWGEPQGSYSPLHF
TGTGCCTGGGGTGAACCGCAGGGGTCCTATTCACCCCTCCACTTT
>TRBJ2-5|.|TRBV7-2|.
CASSPQSEPQYF
TGTGCCAGCAGCCCTCAGTCGGAGCCCCAGTACTTC
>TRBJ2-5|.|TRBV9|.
CASSADWFQETQYF
TGTGCCAGCAGCGCCGACTGGTTTCAAGAGACCCAGTACTTC
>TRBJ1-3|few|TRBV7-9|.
CASSPRGAASGNTIYF
TGTGCCAGCAGCCCCAGGGGTGCGGCCTCCGGAAACACCATATATTTT
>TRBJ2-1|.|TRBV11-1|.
CASSLYQGDYEQFF
TGTGCCAGCAGCTTGTATCAGGGAGACTATGAGCAGTTCTTC
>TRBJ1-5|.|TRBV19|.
CASIPRTDYSNQPQHF
TGTGCCAGTATCCCCCGGACAGATTATAGCAATCAGCCCCAGCATTTT
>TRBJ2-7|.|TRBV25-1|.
CASSDQIRIPYF
TGTGCCAGCAGTGACCAGATCCGAATCCCGTACTTC
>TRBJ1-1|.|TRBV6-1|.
CASSAAQQGAFF
TGTGCCAGCAGTGCCGCCCAGCAGGGAGCTTTCTTT
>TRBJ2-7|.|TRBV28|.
CASSPHGLTTYEQYF
TGTGCCAGCAGTCCCCATGGACTAACAACCTACGAGCAGTACTTC